Listed below are T cell receptor beta chains from one sample, sequenced in a study of blood T cell repertoires in COVID-19. Sequencing used immunoSEQ multiplex PCR; TCRdb keeps in-frame clones, though not all of them. The sample shows roughly 65,000 clones, roughly 79% of them seen only once. Source material: peripheral blood. The receptor set was obtained from a man between 60 and 75 years old with acute or convalescent COVID-19. Both conserved end residues are part of each CDR3. Each record gives: V gene, CDR3 protein.

V gene: TRBV6-6; CDR3 protein: CASSSHTGIDEQYF
V gene: TRBV3-1/TRBV3-2; CDR3 protein: CASSPGRGGTGELFF
V gene: TRBV7-8; CDR3 protein: CASSLATVRVSSGNTIYF
V gene: TRBV25-1; CDR3 protein: CASSETGKNTQYF
V gene: TRBV10-2; CDR3 protein: CATQGQNYGYTF
V gene: TRBV27; CDR3 protein: CASSFFPGQGYYGYTF
V gene: TRBV2; CDR3 protein: CASSLPNMNTEAFF
V gene: TRBV6-2/TRBV6-3; CDR3 protein: CASSYTGGGRAKNIQYF
V gene: TRBV11-2; CDR3 protein: CASSRAHRVTYEQYF
V gene: TRBV6-5; CDR3 protein: CASSYSRSGNTIYF
V gene: TRBV5-1; CDR3 protein: CASSLRGGENTEAFF
V gene: TRBV5-1; CDR3 protein: CASSFDRGSTEAFF
V gene: TRBV7-2; CDR3 protein: CASSLRGGDTEAFF
V gene: TRBV7-2; CDR3 protein: CASSWRGGNEQFF
V gene: TRBV5-5; CDR3 protein: CASTNESWNYGYTF
V gene: TRBV2; CDR3 protein: CASSEKGTGREKLFF
V gene: TRBV27; CDR3 protein: CASSLSGGAGEKLFF